The 7 T cell receptor beta chains given below trace back to one sample, sequenced in a study of cytomegalovirus exposure and HLA in healthy donors. Both 60 Vbeta primers and 13 Jbeta primers went into the PCR. Libraries were prepared by immunoSEQ multiplex PCR; TCRdb keeps only in-frame clonotypes and omits some of them. The sample records about 120,000 clones, around 76% being singletons. Sequencing was performed on PBMCs. The receptors derive from a woman aged 40 to 50 in good health and CMV-seropositive.

The rearrangement joins TRBV2 to TRBJ1-2; possibly TRBD1 for D (5 bases). The CDR3 totals 12 residues. V gave up 5 bases and J gave up 8 bases, with 12 bases separating them. Germline CDR1 reads SNHLY; CDR2 reads FYNNEI. The CDR3 sequence is CASSYGGVGYTF. The CDR3, as DNA: TGTGCCAGCAGTTACGGAGGGGTCGGCTACACCTTC. Supplemented by reference TRBV2 and TRBJ1-2, the full variable domain reads EPEVTQTPSHQVTQMGQEVILRCVPISNHLYFYWYRQILGQKVEFLVSFYNNEISEKSEIFDDQFSVERPDGSNFTLKIRSTKLEDSAMYFCASSYGGVGYTFGSGTRLTVV.

This rearrangement joins TRBV9 to TRBJ2-7; 8 bases map to TRBD1. The V gene end was trimmed by 4 bases and the J gene end by 5 bases; junction bases not matched to a gene: 11. CDR1 is SGDLS, CDR2 YYNGEE, per germline. This CDR3 comprises 15 residues. The DNA of the CDR3 is TGTGCCAGCAGCATCTCGACAGGGGCAGTAGACGAGCAGTACTTC. Translation gives CASSISTGAVDEQYF.

The CDR3 nucleotides are TGTGCCAGCAGTTACCTCACGGGACAGAACTACGAGCAGTACTTC. It specifies CASSYLTGQNYEQYF. The rearrangement links TRBV6-6 to TRBJ2-7; 7 nucleotides agree with TRBD1. Germline values: CDR1 MNHNY, CDR2 SVGAGI (reference sequence). Trimming took 2 bases from V and 3 from J; bases not matched to a gene: 7. The CDR3 has 15 residues.

The chain combines TRBV5-1 with TRBJ2-4; weak D call: TRBD1 (5 bases). The CDR3 loop spans 16 amino acids. The V gene lost 0 bases and the J gene lost 0 bases, with 10 bases spanning the gap. Germline values: CDR1 SGHRS, CDR2 YFSETQ. The CDR3 loop reads CASSLGQTLAKNIQYF. The CDR3, as DNA: TGCGCCAGCAGCTTGGGACAGACCTTAGCCAAAAACATTCAGTACTTC. The full variable domain, completed using reference TRBV5-1 and TRBJ2-4, is KAGVTQTPRYLIKTRGQQVTLSCSPISGHRSVSWYQQTPGQGLQFLFEYFSETQRNKGNFPGRFSGRQFSNSRSEMNVSTLELGDSALYLCASSLGQTLAKNIQYFGAGTRLSVL.

In nucleotides, the CDR3 is TGTGCCAGCAGCTCCCGGGGACAGGAGTACAATGAGCAGTTCTTC. This codes for CASSSRGQEYNEQFF. The chain joins TRBV7-2 to TRBJ2-1, with 8 bases aligning to TRBD1. The germline CDR1 and CDR2 sequences are SGHTA and FQGNSA. Trimming cost V 4 bases and J 4 bases; bases outside gene matches: 6. The CDR3 contains 15 residues.

In this sample, this clone turned up a few times. The chain recombines TRBV7-9 with TRBJ1-4, with TRBD1 matching over 8 bases. The CDR3 length is 15 residues. After removal of 3 bases from V and 8 bases from J, the junction contained 8 bases not matched to a gene. In germline, CDR1 is SEHNR, CDR2 FQNEAQ (reference sequence). This CDR3 reads CASSLGQGAREKLFF. The CDR3 DNA follows: TGTGCCAGCAGCTTGGGTCAGGGGGCGCGGGAAAAACTGTTTTTT.

The chain employs TRBV29-1 and TRBJ1-2, with TRBD1 identical over 7 bases. J was trimmed by 0 bases and V by 6 bases; bases with no gene match: 4. The length of the CDR3 is 13 residues. Germline V gene data show CDR1 as SQVTM and CDR2 as ANQGSEA. CDR3 amino acids: CSVSTGTNYGYTF. DNA of the CDR3: TGCAGCGTATCGACAGGGACTAACTATGGCTACACCTTC.